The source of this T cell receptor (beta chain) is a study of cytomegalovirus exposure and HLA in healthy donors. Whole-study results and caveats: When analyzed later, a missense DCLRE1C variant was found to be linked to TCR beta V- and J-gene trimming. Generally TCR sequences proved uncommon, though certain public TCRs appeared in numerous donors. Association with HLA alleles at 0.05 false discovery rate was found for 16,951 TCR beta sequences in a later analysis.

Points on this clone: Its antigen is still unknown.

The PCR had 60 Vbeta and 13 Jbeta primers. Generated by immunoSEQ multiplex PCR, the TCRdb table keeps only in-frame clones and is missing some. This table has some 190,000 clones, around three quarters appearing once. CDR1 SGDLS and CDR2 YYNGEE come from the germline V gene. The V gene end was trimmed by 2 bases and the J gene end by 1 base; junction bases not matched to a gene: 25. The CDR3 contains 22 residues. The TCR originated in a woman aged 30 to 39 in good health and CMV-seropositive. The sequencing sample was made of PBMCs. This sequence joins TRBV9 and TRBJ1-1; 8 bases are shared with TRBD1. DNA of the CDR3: TGTGCCAGCAGCGTCGGGTACGGGACAGGTCGATTCCCAGGGGGTGGGAACACTGAAGCTTTCTTT. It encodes CASSVGYGTGRFPGGGNTEAFF.